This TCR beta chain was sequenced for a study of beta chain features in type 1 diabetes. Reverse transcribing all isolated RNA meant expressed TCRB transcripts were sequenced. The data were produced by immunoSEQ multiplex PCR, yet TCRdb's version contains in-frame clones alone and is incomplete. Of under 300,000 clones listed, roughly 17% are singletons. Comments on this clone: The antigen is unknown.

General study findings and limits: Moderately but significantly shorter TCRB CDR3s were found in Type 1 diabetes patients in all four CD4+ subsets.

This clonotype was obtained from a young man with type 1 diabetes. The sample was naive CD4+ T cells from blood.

The CDR3 spells CASSFAGITGELFF. DNA of the CDR3: TGTGCCAGCAGCTTCGCGGGTATCACCGGGGAGCTGTTTTTT. The chain employs TRBV7-2 and TRBJ2-2; D perhaps matches TRBD2 (5 bases). The CDR3 length is 14 residues. The ends were cut back, 3 bases at V and 4 bases at J, with 9 bases in the middle. Germline CDR1 SGHTA, CDR2 FQGNSA. Based on the CDR3 plus reference TRBV7-2 and TRBJ2-2, the full variable domain is GAGVSQSPSNKVTEKGKDVELRCDPISGHTALYWYRQSLGQGLEFLIYFQGNSAPDKSGLPSDRFSAERTGGSVSTLTIQRTQQEDSAVYLCASSFAGITGELFFGEGSRLTVL.